These 20 T cell receptor beta chains share one sample of origin, sequenced in a study of shared T cell receptors in the human thymus. The method was immunoSEQ multiplex PCR; TCRdb's version includes in-frame clones alone and lacks a portion of them. The table has about 660,000 clones, 80% to 90% seen once. Another study also made use of these data, one on human thymus T cells.

Sequenced material: thymocytes. These receptors came from a boy younger than two with a congenital heart defect.

The V gene is TRBV30, the J gene TRBJ2-1; D is possibly TRBD2 (6 bases). Trimming pared 4 bases from V and 6 bases from J, leaving 10 bases between. Germline values: CDR1 GTSNPN, CDR2 SVGIG (reference sequence). The length of the CDR3 is 12 residues. The CDR3 DNA is TGTGCCTGGAACCGGGACTCCAATGAGCAGTTCTTC. It specifies CAWNRDSNEQFF.

The V gene is TRBV11-2, the J gene TRBJ1-1; 8 nucleotides match TRBD1. This CDR3 spans 17 amino acids. Germline-derived CDR1 and CDR2 are SGHAT and FQNNGV. The junction had 12 bases not matched to a gene; V was cut back by 3 bases and J by 3 bases. CDR3 DNA sequence: TGTGCCAGCAGCTTTATCCGCCGGGACAGGAGCTACACTGAAGCTTTCTTT. Its protein product is CASSFIRRDRSYTEAFF.

The CDR3 sequence: CASSETGWGNQPQHF. The DNA of the CDR3 is TGTGCCAGCAGTGAGACAGGGTGGGGCAATCAGCCCCAGCATTTT. The V and J genes are TRBV2 and TRBJ1-5; 7 nucleotides agree with TRBD1. CDR1 SNHLY and CDR2 FYNNEI come from the germline V gene. The CDR3 is 15 amino acids. Germline trimming cut 3 bases from V and 2 bases from J; bases unmatched to any gene: 4.

The V and J genes are TRBV7-2 and TRBJ1-1; tentative D call: TRBD1 (6 bases). Trimming pared 4 bases from V and 10 bases from J, leaving 13 bases between. There are 12 residues in the CDR3. Per germline, CDR1 SGHTA and CDR2 FQGNSA. The CDR3 here is CASSSGAGRAFF. The CDR3 DNA reads TGTGCCAGCAGCTCAGGGGCCGGGCGAGCTTTCTTT.

This chain links TRBV7-6 with TRBJ2-7, with a tentative D call TRBD1 (6 bases). V shed 5 bases and J shed 4 bases, with 9 bases lying between them. The CDR3 has 12 residues. CDR1 SGHVS and CDR2 FNYEAQ come from the germline V gene. CDR3 DNA: TGTGCCAGCAGCGCTGGACAGTACGAGCAGTACTTC. It encodes CASSAGQYEQYF. The entire variable domain, with the rest obtained from reference TRBV7-6 and TRBJ2-7, is as follows: GAGVSQSPRYKVTKRGQDVALRCDPISGHVSLYWYRQALGQGPEFLTYFNYEAQQDKSGLPNDRFSAERPEGSISTLTIQRTEQRDSAMYRCASSAGQYEQYFGPGTRLTVT.

This chain connects TRBV7-6 to TRBJ1-6, with D perhaps matching TRBD1 (5 bases). The CDR3 sequence is 12 residues long. The germline gives CDR1 SGHVS, CDR2 FNYEAQ. The germline V and J ends were trimmed by 5 bases and 11 bases, with 10 bases remaining between them. The CDR3 DNA reads as TGTGCCAGCAGCCAGGGTATTCCACCCCTCCACTTT. It translates to CASSQGIPPLHF.

A remark on this clone: At the DNA level, this CDR3 is encoded by other sequences in the same sample as well. The chain has TRBV27 and TRBJ1-3; no firm D call. The CDR3 contains 13 residues. Germline values: CDR1 MNHEY, CDR2 SMNVEV (reference sequence). V was shortened by 2 bases and J by 3 bases, with 5 bases between the two germline ends. The CDR3 reads CASSLRGGNTIYF. Written as DNA, the CDR3 is TGTGCCAGCAGTTTAAGAGGTGGAAACACCATATATTTT.

The chain combines TRBV10-3 with TRBJ2-7, with 8 bases that match TRBD2. This CDR3 spans 15 amino acids. Germline CDR1 is ENHRY and CDR2 is SYGVKD. The V segment lost 7 bases and the J segment 2 bases; nucleotides outside the gene matches: 10. The CDR3 region is CAITSGSGTTYEQYF. The CDR3 DNA is TGTGCCATCACCTCGGGTAGCGGGACCACCTACGAGCAGTACTTC.

The chain is built from TRBV11-2 and TRBJ2-1; D gene uncertain. This CDR3 has 13 residues. In germline, CDR1 is SGHAT, CDR2 FQNNGV. The germline V and J ends were trimmed by 1 base and 2 bases, with 3 bases remaining between them. CDR3 nucleotide sequence: TGTGCCAGCAGCTTAGCAACCTACAATGAGCAGTTCTTC. This codes for CASSLATYNEQFF.

This chain joins TRBV11-3 and TRBJ2-7; D uncertain. CDR1 SGHNT and CDR2 YENEEA come from the germline V gene. The ends were cut back, 9 bases at V and 7 bases at J, with 19 bases in the middle. The CDR3 sequence is 13 residues long. The CDR3 nucleotides are TGTGCCAGGTCTTCCGACCCGCCGGAGGAGCAGTACTTC. Translation gives CARSSDPPEEQYF. Combining the CDR3 with reference TRBV11-3 and TRBJ2-7 gives the whole variable domain EAGVVQSPRYKIIEKKQPVAFWCNPISGHNTLYWYLQNLGQGPELLIRYENEEAVDDSQLPKDRFSAERLKGVDSTLKIQPAELGDSAVYLCARSSDPPEEQYFGPGTRLTVT.

V is TRBV7-8 and J is TRBJ2-5, with 8 bases fitting TRBD2. Germline V gives CDR1 SGHVS, CDR2 FQNEAQ. The CDR3 sequence is 14 residues long. The V segment lost 3 bases and the J segment 4 bases; nucleotides outside the gene matches: 4. CDR3 sequence (DNA): TGTGCCAGCAGCTTCTCTAGCGGGTTAGAGACCCAGTACTTC. The encoded protein is CASSFSSGLETQYF.

V gene TRBV2 combines with J gene TRBJ2-1; 10 positions match TRBD2. The length of the CDR3 is 16 residues. Germline V gene sequence: CDR1 SNHLY, CDR2 FYNNEI. The trim removed 5 bases at V and 0 bases at J, leaving 4 bases unmatched. As DNA, the CDR3 is TGTGCCAGCAGTAACATAGCGGGAGGCTCCTACAATGAGCAGTTCTTC. Protein: CASSNIAGGSYNEQFF.

V is TRBV10-1 and J is TRBJ1-5; D possibly corresponds to TRBD1 (6 bases). CDR1 is WNHNN, CDR2 SYGVQD, per germline (reference sequence). Trimming took off 11 bases at V and 3 bases at J, with 14 bases between the two ends. This CDR3 region has 13 residues. The CDR3 DNA sequence: TGCGCCCGGGGGGCTCAGGACAATCAGCCCCAGCATTTT. Amino acid sequence: CARGAQDNQPQHF.

The CDR3 spells CASGSTGQPQHF. The CDR3 DNA follows: TGTGCCAGCGGTTCTACGGGGCAGCCCCAGCATTTT. This chain joins TRBV25-1 and TRBJ1-5; D not certain. Germline loops: CDR1 MGHDK, CDR2 SYGVNS. V shed 8 bases and J shed 7 bases, with 12 bases lying between them. The CDR3 extends over 12 amino acids.

The rearrangement joins TRBV4-1 to TRBJ2-1, with D hard to call. The germline gives CDR1 MGHRA, CDR2 YSYEKL. The CDR3 loop spans 15 amino acids. The V gene lost 6 bases and the J gene lost 2 bases, with 14 bases spanning the gap. CDR3 in amino acids: CASRGRTETYNEQFF. Written as DNA, the CDR3 is TGCGCCAGCAGAGGTAGAACAGAGACCTACAATGAGCAGTTCTTC.

This clone has just a few counts. The J gene is TRBJ1-5, the V gene TRBV28; 7 nucleotides match TRBD1. The CDR3 has 17 amino acids. CDR1 is MDHEN and CDR2 is SYDVKM in the germline V gene. V lost 2 bases and J lost 0; bases outside the gene matches: 7. CDR3 DNA: TGTGCCAGCAGTTTAGGTATCAGGGGGGATAGCAATCAGCCCCAGCATTTT. Amino acid sequence: CASSLGIRGDSNQPQHF.

The rearrangement links TRBV4-2 to TRBJ1-1; a weak D match, TRBD1 (5 bases). Per germline, CDR1 LGHNA and CDR2 YNFKEQ. The V end was cut by 4 bases, the J end by 10 bases, with 13 bases between. The CDR3 is 12 amino acids. CDR3 in DNA: TGTGCCAGCAGCCCAGTCGGGGGGAGAGCTTTCTTT. It yields the protein CASSPVGGRAFF.

In this sample, this clone turned up once. The V call is TRBV7-8, the J call TRBJ1-5; TRBD1 matches 8 bases. Germline CDR1 SGHVS, CDR2 FQNEAQ. The CDR3 length is 15 residues. V lost 3 bases and J lost 5; bases outside the gene matches: 6. The CDR3 loop reads CASSLFRDRHQPQHF. In nucleotides, the CDR3 is TGTGCCAGCAGCTTGTTCCGGGACAGGCATCAGCCCCAGCATTTT.

This clone was counted between two and nine times. The CDR3 reads CASSLGWTGGNEQFF. The CDR3 DNA reads TGTGCCAGCAGCTTAGGGTGGACAGGGGGCAATGAGCAGTTCTTC. This sequence joins TRBV11-2 and TRBJ2-1; 10 positions agree with TRBD1. This CDR3 region has 15 residues. V lost 1 base and J lost 6; bases outside the gene matches: 3. Germline loops: CDR1 SGHAT, CDR2 FQNNGV.

This clone was seen a handful of times. The CDR3 reads CASSLAGAPLGNEKLFF. DNA of the CDR3: TGTGCCAGCAGCTTGGCAGGGGCTCCCTTGGGTAATGAAAAACTGTTTTTT. The V call is TRBV5-4, the J call TRBJ1-4, with TRBD1 as a possible D gene (6 bases). Germline V gene sequence: CDR1 SGHNT, CDR2 YYREEE (reference sequence). Trimming stripped 0 bases from V and 4 bases from J, with 16 bases between. The CDR3 covers 17 residues. Filled out from reference TRBV5-4 and TRBJ1-4, the complete variable domain reads ETGVTQSPTHLIKTRGQQVTLRCSSQSGHNTVSWYQQALGQGPQFIFQYYREEENGRGNFPPRFSGLQFPNYSSELNVNALELDDSALYLCASSLAGAPLGNEKLFFGSGTQLSVL.